This is a list of T cell receptor beta chains from one sample in a study of T cells in Graves' hyperthyroidism and ophthalmopathy. MiXCR, applied by TCRdb to the multiplex PCR reads, yields one record per CDR3 protein. The sample records roughly 630,000 distinct CDR3 sequences, 15% to 17% being singletons. Material for sequencing was blood. Receptors originate from a woman aged 25 to 39 with Graves' hyperthyroidism. CDR3s include the opening cysteine and the closing phenylalanine or tryptophan. The D gene is left open where the match is weak. Clone sizes are given selectively: once, few, many, or a class where the clone is expanded.

d_call j_call clone_size v_call cdr3_nt cdr3_aa
TRBD2 TRBJ2-7 NA TRBV5-4 TGTGCCAGCACCTTCGTTGGGACAGCAAGTACCGGGACTAGCGAGGAGCAGTACTTC CASTFVGTASTGTSEEQYF
TRBD1 TRBJ1-4 few TRBV5-1 TGCGCCAGCAGAAGTGGGACAGGGGAAGGTGAAAAACTGTTTTTT CASRSGTGEGEKLFF
TRBD2 TRBJ2-7 many TRBV7-3 TGTGCCAGCAGCTTAATGGGGGGGGCTAGCGGGAATTCCTACGAGCAGTACTTC CASSLMGGASGNSYEQYF
NA TRBJ1-6 many TRBV6-1 TGTGCCAGCAAGGGTAACAGGGAGAATTCACCCCTCCACTTT CASKGNRENSPLHF
NA TRBJ2-3 many TRBV3-1 TGTGCCAGCAGCCAAGATCTCTCTAGTCCTGGGGACATGGATACGCAGTATTTT CASSQDLSSPGDMDTQYF
NA TRBJ2-7 many TRBV29-1 TGCAGCGTTGTAGGGCGCACCCCCGGAAAATACGAGCAGTACTTC CSVVGRTPGKYEQYF
NA TRBJ2-1 NA TRBV4-1 TGCGCCGGCAGCCAAGTAATGTACAATGAGCAGTTCTTC CAGSQVMYNEQFF
TRBD1 TRBJ1-6 NA TRBV6-1 TGTGCCAGCAGAGCCGGGACAGGGTTCTCACCCCTCCACTTT CASRAGTGFSPLHF
NA TRBJ2-2 NA TRBV19 TGTGCCAGTAGTAATACAGGACAGCTGACCGGGGAGCTGTTTTTT CASSNTGQLTGELFF
NA TRBJ2-5 NA TRBV6-5 TGTGCCAGCAGTTACGGGGGAGCCTCCCGGGAGACCCAGTACTTC CASSYGGASRETQYF
TRBD1 TRBJ2-7 NA TRBV30 TGTGCCTCTCAACCGGGACAGGGGTTTTACGAGCAGTACTTC CASQPGQGFYEQYF
NA TRBJ1-3 NA TRBV30 TGTGCCTGGAGTGTGGGGAACTCTGGAAACACCATGTATTTT CAWSVGNSGNTMYF
NA TRBJ1-1 NA TRBV10-3 TGTGCCATCAGTGAGTCCGCGGGTAACACTGAAGCTTTCTTT CAISESAGNTEAFF
NA TRBJ2-2 few TRBV11-3 TGTGCCAGCAGCTTAGTACGAGGAAACGGGGAGCTGTTTTTT CASSLVRGNGELFF
NA TRBJ2-3 NA TRBV27 TGTGCCAGCAGTCTCCACCCTCTAGCGACTAGCACAGATACGCAGTATTTT CASSLHPLATSTDTQYF
TRBD2 TRBJ2-1 few TRBV7-9 TGTGCCAGCAGCCCCCAACTAGCGGGAGGGAGATACAATGAGCAGTTCTTC CASSPQLAGGRYNEQFF
NA TRBJ2-7 few TRBV5-1 TGCGCCAGCAGCTTGGTGACGGTCTCCGAGCAGTACTTC CASSLVTVSEQYF